This record looks at one TCR beta chain sequence and its context. The data are from a study of blood T cell repertoires in COVID-19. Study details: The United States, Italy and Spain provided the acute and convalescent COVID-19 samples. PBMCs, B-cell-depleted T cells, or T cells were the source of the cDNA or gDNA that made up the material.

V was cut by 4 bases and J by 7 bases, with 14 bases left in between. The CDR3 spans 13 residues. Germline V gene sequence: CDR1 SGHTS, CDR2 YDEGEE. Authors' analysis steps: Reference gene primer amplification in the assay estimated nucleated cell counts. Libraries were prepared by immunoSEQ multiplex PCR; TCRdb keeps only in-frame clonotypes and omits some of them. V, J and clone size are taken as reported in that table, and D and trimming were inferred from the DNA itself. The sample consists of 200,000 to 250,000 clones, roughly 80% of them appearing once. The clonotype originates from a woman aged 65 to 85 with acute or convalescent COVID-19. Sequences were obtained from peripheral blood. The chain has TRBV5-8 and TRBJ1-2; D ambiguous. CDR3 DNA sequence: TGTGCCAGCAGCCCTAGGTCCGGGTCTGGCTACACCTTC. This gives the protein CASSPRSGSGYTF.